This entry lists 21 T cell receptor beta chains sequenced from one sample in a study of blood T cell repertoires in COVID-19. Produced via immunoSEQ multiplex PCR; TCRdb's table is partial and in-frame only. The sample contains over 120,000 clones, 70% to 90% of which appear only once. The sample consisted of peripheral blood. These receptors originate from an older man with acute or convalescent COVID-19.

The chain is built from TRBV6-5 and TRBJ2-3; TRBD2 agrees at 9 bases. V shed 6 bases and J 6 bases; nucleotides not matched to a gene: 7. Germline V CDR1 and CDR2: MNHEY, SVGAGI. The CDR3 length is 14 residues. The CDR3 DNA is TGTGCCAGCAGCGCAGGACTAGCGAGGGATACGCAGTATTTT. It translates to CASSAGLARDTQYF.

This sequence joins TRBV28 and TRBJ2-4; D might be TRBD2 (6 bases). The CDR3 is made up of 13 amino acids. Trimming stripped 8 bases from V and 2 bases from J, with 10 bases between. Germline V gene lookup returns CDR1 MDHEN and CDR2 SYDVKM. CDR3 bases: TGTGCCAGCTGGGACTCGACCAAAAACATTCAGTACTTC. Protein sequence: CASWDSTKNIQYF.

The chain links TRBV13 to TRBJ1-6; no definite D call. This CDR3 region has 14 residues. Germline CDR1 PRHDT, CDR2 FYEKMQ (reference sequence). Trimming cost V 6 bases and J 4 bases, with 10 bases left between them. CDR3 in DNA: TGTGCCAGCAGTTCCGAGTATTATAATTCACCCCTCCACTTT. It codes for CASSSEYYNSPLHF. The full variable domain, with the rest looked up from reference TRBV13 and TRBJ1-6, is AAGVIQSPRHLIKEKRETATLKCYPIPRHDTVYWYQQGPGQDPQFLISFYEKMQSDKGSIPDRFSAQQFSDYHSELNMSSLELGDSALYFCASSSEYYNSPLHFGNGTRLTVT.

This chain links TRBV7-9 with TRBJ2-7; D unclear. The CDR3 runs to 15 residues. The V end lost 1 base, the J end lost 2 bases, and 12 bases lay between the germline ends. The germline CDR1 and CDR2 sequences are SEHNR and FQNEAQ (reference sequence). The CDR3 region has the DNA TGTGCCAGCAGCTTAGACAGTCAAATCACCTACGAGCAGTACTTC. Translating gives CASSLDSQITYEQYF.

CDR3 nucleotide sequence: TGTGCCAGCAACAGGGCCCCAAACTATGGCTACACCTTC. This sequence encodes CASNRAPNYGYTF. J is TRBJ1-2 and V is TRBV19, with a tentative D call TRBD1 (6 bases). Between the trimmed V and J ends, which lost 9 bases and 2 bases, there was a span of 13 bases. The length of the CDR3 is 13 residues. In germline, CDR1 is LNHDA, CDR2 SQIVND (reference sequence).

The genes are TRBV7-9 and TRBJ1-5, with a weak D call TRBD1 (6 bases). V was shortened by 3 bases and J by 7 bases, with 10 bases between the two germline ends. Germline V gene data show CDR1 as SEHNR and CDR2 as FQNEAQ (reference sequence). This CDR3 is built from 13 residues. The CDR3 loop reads CASSLRGSQPQHF. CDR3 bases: TGTGCCAGCAGCTTGAGGGGGTCCCAGCCCCAGCATTTT.

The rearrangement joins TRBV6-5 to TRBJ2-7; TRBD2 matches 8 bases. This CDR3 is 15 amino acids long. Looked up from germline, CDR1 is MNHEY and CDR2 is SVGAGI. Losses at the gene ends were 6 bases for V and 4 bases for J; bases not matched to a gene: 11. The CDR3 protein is CASRRPSGGRYEQYF. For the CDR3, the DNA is TGTGCCAGCAGAAGACCCAGCGGGGGAAGATACGAGCAGTACTTC.

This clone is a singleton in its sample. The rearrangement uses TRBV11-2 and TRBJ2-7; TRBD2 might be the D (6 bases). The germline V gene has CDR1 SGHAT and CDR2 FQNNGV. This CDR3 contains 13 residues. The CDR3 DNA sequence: TGTGCTTCCGGTGCTAGCGCCACCTACGAGCAGTACTTC. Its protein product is CASGASATYEQYF.

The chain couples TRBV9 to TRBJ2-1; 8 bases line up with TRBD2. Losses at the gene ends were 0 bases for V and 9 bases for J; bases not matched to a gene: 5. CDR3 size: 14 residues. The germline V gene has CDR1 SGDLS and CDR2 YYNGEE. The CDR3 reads CASSVAGGSGEQFF. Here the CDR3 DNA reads TGTGCCAGCAGCGTAGCGGGAGGGTCTGGTGAGCAGTTCTTC. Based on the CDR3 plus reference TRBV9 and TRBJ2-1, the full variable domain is DSGVTQTPKHLITATGQRVTLRCSPRSGDLSVYWYQQSLDQGLQFLIQYYNGEERAKGNILERFSAQQFPDLHSELNLSSLELGDSALYFCASSVAGGSGEQFFGPGTRLTVL.

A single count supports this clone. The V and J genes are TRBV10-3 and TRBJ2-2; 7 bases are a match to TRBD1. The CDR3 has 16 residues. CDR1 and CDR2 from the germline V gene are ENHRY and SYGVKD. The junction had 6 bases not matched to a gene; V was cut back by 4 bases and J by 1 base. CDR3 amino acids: CAISGRQGENTGELFF. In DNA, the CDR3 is TGTGCCATCAGTGGACGACAGGGCGAGAACACCGGGGAGCTGTTTTTT.

The CDR3 DNA sequence: TGTGCCAGCAGTGAAGGGACAGGGTACACTGAAGCTTTCTTT. Its protein product is CASSEGTGYTEAFF. The V gene is TRBV2, the J gene TRBJ1-1; 8 nucleotides align to TRBD1. The CDR3 length is 14 residues. V trimming: 1 base; J trimming: 3 bases; junction bases outside the gene matches: 1. The germline V gene has CDR1 SNHLY and CDR2 FYNNEI.

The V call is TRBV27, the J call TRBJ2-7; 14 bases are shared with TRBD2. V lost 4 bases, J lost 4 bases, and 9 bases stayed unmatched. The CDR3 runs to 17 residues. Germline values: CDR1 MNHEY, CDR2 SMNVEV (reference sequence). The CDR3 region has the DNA TGTGCCAGCAGTTCCCTCCGGGGACTAGCGGGAGAGTACGAGCAGTACTTC. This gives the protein CASSSLRGLAGEYEQYF.

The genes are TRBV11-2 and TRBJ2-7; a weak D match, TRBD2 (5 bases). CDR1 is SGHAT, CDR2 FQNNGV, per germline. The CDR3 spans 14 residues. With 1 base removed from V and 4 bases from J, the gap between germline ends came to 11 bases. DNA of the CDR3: TGTGCCAGCAGCTTAGGACGGGAATTGTACGAGCAGTACTTC. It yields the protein CASSLGRELYEQYF.

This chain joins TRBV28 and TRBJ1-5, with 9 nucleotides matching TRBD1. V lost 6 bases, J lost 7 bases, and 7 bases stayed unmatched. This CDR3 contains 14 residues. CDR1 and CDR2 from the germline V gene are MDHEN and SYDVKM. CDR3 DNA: TGTGCCAGCAGCTGGGGACAGGGATCCCAGCCCCAGCATTTT. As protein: CASSWGQGSQPQHF. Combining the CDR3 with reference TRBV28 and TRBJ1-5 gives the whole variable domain DVKVTQSSRYLVKRTGEKVFLECVQDMDHENMFWYRQDPGLGLRLIYFSYDVKMKEKGDIPEGYSVSREKKERFSLILESASTNQTSMYLCASSWGQGSQPQHFGDGTRLSIL.

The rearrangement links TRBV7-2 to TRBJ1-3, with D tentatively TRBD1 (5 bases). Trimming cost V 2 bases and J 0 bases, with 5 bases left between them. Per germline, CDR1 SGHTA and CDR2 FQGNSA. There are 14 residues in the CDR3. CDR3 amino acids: CASSLQGSGNTIYF. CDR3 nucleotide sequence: TGTGCCAGCAGCTTACAGGGCTCTGGAAACACCATATATTTT.

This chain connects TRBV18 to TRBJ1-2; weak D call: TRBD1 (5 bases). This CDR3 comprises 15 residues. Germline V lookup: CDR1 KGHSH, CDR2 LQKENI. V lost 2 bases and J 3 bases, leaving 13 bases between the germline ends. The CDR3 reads CASSPSRDGDYGYTF. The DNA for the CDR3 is TGTGCCAGCTCACCAAGCAGGGATGGTGACTATGGCTACACCTTC. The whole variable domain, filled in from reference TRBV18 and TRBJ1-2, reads NAGVMQNPRHLVRRRGQEARLRCSPMKGHSHVYWYRQLPEEGLKFMVYLQKENIIDESGMPKERFSAEFPKEGPSILRIQQVVRGDSAAYFCASSPSRDGDYGYTFGSGTRLTVV.

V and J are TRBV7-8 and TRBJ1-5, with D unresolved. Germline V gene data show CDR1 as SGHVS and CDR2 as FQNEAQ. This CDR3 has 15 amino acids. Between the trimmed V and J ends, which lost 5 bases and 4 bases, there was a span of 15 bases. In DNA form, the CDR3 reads TGTGCCAGCAGCCCGTCCCGGGGAGGGAATCAGCCCCAGCATTTT. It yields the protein CASSPSRGGNQPQHF.

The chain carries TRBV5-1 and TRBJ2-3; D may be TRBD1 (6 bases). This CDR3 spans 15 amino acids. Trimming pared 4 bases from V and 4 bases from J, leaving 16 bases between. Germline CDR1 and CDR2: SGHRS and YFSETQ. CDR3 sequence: CASSPRAGTPDTQYF. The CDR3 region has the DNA TGCGCCAGCAGCCCCCGAGCCGGGACACCAGATACGCAGTATTTT.

CDR3 DNA sequence: TGCGCCAGCAGCGCCGGACAGGAGGTCTATGGCTACACCTTC. As protein: CASSAGQEVYGYTF. V gene TRBV5-1 combines with J gene TRBJ1-2, with 7 positions matching TRBD1. The trim removed 4 bases at V and 4 bases at J, leaving 7 bases unmatched. The germline gives CDR1 SGHRS, CDR2 YFSETQ. The CDR3 runs 14 residues.

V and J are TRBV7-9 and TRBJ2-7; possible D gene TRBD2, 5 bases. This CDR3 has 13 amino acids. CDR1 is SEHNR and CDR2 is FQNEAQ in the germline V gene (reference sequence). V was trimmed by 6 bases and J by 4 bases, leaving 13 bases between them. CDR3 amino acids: CASSHSRVYEQYF. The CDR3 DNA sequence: TGTGCCAGCAGTCATTCGCGGGTGTACGAGCAGTACTTC. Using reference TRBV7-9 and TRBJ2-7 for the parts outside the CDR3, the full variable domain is DTGVSQNPRHKITKRGQNVTFRCDPISEHNRLYWYRQTLGQGPEFLTYFQNEAQLEKSRLLSDRFSAERPKGSFSTLEIQRTEQGDSAMYLCASSHSRVYEQYFGPGTRLTVT.

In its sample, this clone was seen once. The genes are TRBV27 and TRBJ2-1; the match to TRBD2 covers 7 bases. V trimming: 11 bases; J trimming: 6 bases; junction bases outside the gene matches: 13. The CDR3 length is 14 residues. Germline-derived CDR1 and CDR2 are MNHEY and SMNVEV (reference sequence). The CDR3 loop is CASRRTRGANEQFF. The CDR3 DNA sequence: TGTGCCTCACGGAGGACTAGAGGGGCCAATGAGCAGTTCTTC.